In this sample, the clone carrying this TCR beta chain turned up once. V was pared by 4 bases and J by 2 bases, with 16 bases between. The CDR3 loop spans 16 amino acids. CDR1 is SEHNR and CDR2 is FQNEAQ in the germline V gene (reference sequence). The repertoire was sequenced with immunoSEQ multiplex PCR; TCRdb's copy has only in-frame clones and lacks some. Of approximately 290,000 clones in the sample, roughly nine tenths were seen once. Recruited during active infection, patients (from Seattle) were subsequently followed longitudinally. This sample stems from a study of blood T cell repertoires in COVID-19.

The chain has TRBV7-9 and TRBJ2-3, with a tentative D call TRBD2 (5 bases). Sequenced sample: peripheral blood. The receptor comes from a woman aged 25 to 39 with COVID-19, enrolled during active disease. DNA of the CDR3: TGTGCCAGCAGCTCTCGTACTAGAGACTACACAGATACGCAGTATTTT. Amino acids: CASSSRTRDYTDTQYF.